Below, 24 T cell receptor beta chains from the same sample are listed, as sequenced in a study of cytomegalovirus exposure and HLA in healthy donors. The PCR had 60 Vbeta and 13 Jbeta primers. Measured with immunoSEQ multiplex PCR; TCRdb has only the in-frame clones, and not every one. The sample has under 100,000 clones, roughly 80% seen once. Sequencing was carried out using PBMCs. These receptor sequences come from a human donor in good health.

J is TRBJ2-3 and V is TRBV2; D is uncertain. The germline V gene has CDR1 SNHLY and CDR2 FYNNEI. The CDR3 is 11 amino acids. Trimming pared 6 bases from V and 4 bases from J, leaving 5 bases between. This CDR3 is CASSLADTQYF. In DNA, the CDR3 is TGTGCCAGCAGCCTAGCAGATACGCAGTATTTT.

This sequence joins TRBV5-4 and TRBJ2-7; a weak D match, TRBD1 (6 bases). Germline values: CDR1 SGHNT, CDR2 YYREEE (reference sequence). V gave up 3 bases and J gave up 2 bases, with 12 bases separating them. The CDR3 runs to 14 residues. CDR3 DNA sequence: TGTGCCAGCAGCTCAACGGGACATCCCTACGAGCAGTACTTC. It encodes CASSSTGHPYEQYF. Full variable domain (missing parts from reference TRBV5-4 and TRBJ2-7): ETGVTQSPTHLIKTRGQQVTLRCSSQSGHNTVSWYQQALGQGPQFIFQYYREEENGRGNFPPRFSGLQFPNYSSELNVNALELDDSALYLCASSSTGHPYEQYFGPGTRLTVT.

V usage is TRBV6-1 and J usage is TRBJ1-2; D is ambiguous. The CDR3 has 13 residues. The germline V gene has CDR1 MNHNS and CDR2 SASEGT. Trimming removed 2 bases at V and 3 bases at J, with 7 bases between. The DNA of the CDR3 is TGTGCCAGCAGTGAATGGGCAGACTATGGCTACACCTTC. Its protein product is CASSEWADYGYTF.

The V gene is TRBV19, the J gene TRBJ1-1; D possibly corresponds to TRBD1 (5 bases). The CDR3 runs to 17 residues. Per the germline V gene, CDR1 is LNHDA and CDR2 is SQIVND (reference sequence). Trimming cost V 9 bases and J 0 bases, with 23 bases left between them. CDR3: CASKGWSGREMNTEAFF. In nucleotides, the CDR3 is TGTGCCAGCAAGGGGTGGTCGGGTCGGGAGATGAACACTGAAGCTTTCTTT.

The genes are TRBV30 and TRBJ1-1; TRBD1 matches 9 bases. CDR3 length: 13 residues. Germline CDR1 is GTSNPN and CDR2 is SVGIG (reference sequence). J lost 4 bases, V lost 5 bases, and 5 bases had no gene match. DNA for the CDR3: TGTGCCTGGGACAGGGGGAAAGGCACTGAAGCTTTCTTT. Residues: CAWDRGKGTEAFF.

The V call is TRBV5-4, the J call TRBJ2-2; D perhaps matches TRBD1 (6 bases). The CDR3 is made up of 16 amino acids. The germline CDR1 and CDR2 sequences are SGHNT and YYREEE (reference sequence). V lost 2 bases and J 1 base, leaving 12 bases between the germline ends. CDR3 amino acids: CASSFPGQMNTGELFF. The CDR3 DNA sequence: TGTGCCAGCAGCTTCCCCGGACAGATGAACACCGGGGAGCTGTTTTTT.

The chain combines TRBV10-2 with TRBJ1-5; 7 bases agree with TRBD1. V lost 4 bases and J lost 5; bases outside the gene matches: 8. The CDR3 consists of 15 residues. Germline V gene lookup returns CDR1 WSHSY and CDR2 SAAADI. The CDR3 sequence: CASSVDRDRDQPQHF. In DNA, the CDR3 is TGCGCCAGCAGTGTTGACCGGGACAGAGATCAGCCCCAGCATTTT.

The chain has TRBV4-1 and TRBJ2-4, with D possibly matching TRBD2 (5 bases). The germline gives CDR1 MGHRA, CDR2 YSYEKL. The CDR3 is made up of 16 amino acids. V lost 4 bases to trimming and J lost 0 bases, with 13 bases between them. CDR3 bases: TGCGCCAGCAGCCTGGGAGCTGGAGGAGCCAAAAACATTCAGTACTTC. Its translation is CASSLGAGGAKNIQYF.

This chain uses TRBV11-3 with TRBJ2-5, with 9 bases that match TRBD1. CDR3 size: 17 residues. V lost 0 bases and J lost 5; bases outside the gene matches: 10. CDR1 is SGHNT and CDR2 is YENEEA in the germline V gene. The CDR3 nucleotides read TGTGCCAGCAGCTTAGACGCAGGGACAGGGCTGCGGGAGACCCAGTACTTC. It yields the protein CASSLDAGTGLRETQYF.

This clone appeared a few times. The V call is TRBV5-1, the J call TRBJ1-6, with no clear D. Germline-derived CDR1 and CDR2 are SGHRS and YFSETQ. Trimming left V 4 bases short and J 9 bases short, with 14 bases between. The CDR3 loop spans 14 amino acids. The CDR3 DNA is TGCGCCAGCAGCGCCGGAGAGAGAGTTTCACCCCTCCACTTT. Protein product: CASSAGERVSPLHF.

This chain links TRBV6-5 with TRBJ2-7; 9 bases fit TRBD1. There are 14 residues in the CDR3. From germline, CDR1 is MNHEY and CDR2 SVGAGI. Germline trimming cut 3 bases from V and 5 bases from J; bases unmatched to any gene: 5. CDR3 sequence (DNA): TGTGCCAGCAGTTATGGACAGGGGCGGCACGAGCAGTACTTC. Amino acid sequence: CASSYGQGRHEQYF.

This chain connects TRBV19 to TRBJ1-5, with a tentative D call TRBD1 (5 bases). Germline CDR1 and CDR2: LNHDA and SQIVND (reference sequence). V lost 4 bases, J lost 5 bases, and 12 bases lay in between. CDR3 length equals 14 residues. In DNA form, the CDR3 reads TGTGCCAGTAGTAGTCAGGGTATGGATCAGCCCCAGCATTTT. Amino acid sequence: CASSSQGMDQPQHF. The whole variable domain, remainder taken from reference TRBV19 and TRBJ1-5, is DGGITQSPKYLFRKEGQNVTLSCEQNLNHDAMYWYRQDPGQGLRLIYYSQIVNDFQKGDIAEGYSVSREKKESFPLTVTSAQKNPTAFYLCASSSQGMDQPQHFGDGTRLSIL.

This chain links TRBV15 with TRBJ2-5; D unclear. This CDR3 has 13 amino acids. Per the germline V gene, CDR1 is LNHNV and CDR2 is YYDKDF (reference sequence). Trimming stripped 0 bases from V and 5 bases from J, with 7 bases between. The CDR3 here is CATSREGRETQYF. In DNA, the CDR3 is TGTGCCACCAGCAGAGAGGGCCGGGAGACCCAGTACTTC. The whole variable domain, remainder taken from reference TRBV15 and TRBJ2-5, is DAMVIQNPRYQVTQFGKPVTLSCSQTLNHNVMYWYQQKSSQAPKLLFHYYDKDFNNEADTPDNFQSRRPNTSFCFLDIRSPGLGDTAMYLCATSREGRETQYFGPGTRLLVL.

This clone was counted only a few times. This rearrangement joins TRBV18 to TRBJ1-1; D not certain. CDR1 and CDR2 (germline): KGHSH, LQKENI. The CDR3 runs 13 residues. The germline V and J ends were trimmed by 2 bases and 1 base, with 5 bases remaining between them. In nucleotides, the CDR3 is TGTGCCAGCTCACCAGCAGGGAACACTGAAGCTTTCTTT. Its protein product is CASSPAGNTEAFF.

This sequence joins TRBV4-2 and TRBJ2-3, with a possible D match to TRBD2 (6 bases). In germline, CDR1 is LGHNA, CDR2 YNFKEQ. V was trimmed by 4 bases and J by 2 bases, leaving 13 bases between them. This CDR3 is built from 15 residues. The CDR3 is CASSLDGGATDTQYF. CDR3 nucleotides: TGTGCCAGCAGCCTAGACGGCGGGGCCACAGATACGCAGTATTTT.

The rearrangement joins TRBV19 to TRBJ1-2; 12 bases are shared with TRBD1. The CDR3 is made up of 16 amino acids. V was pared by 5 bases and J by 2 bases, with 6 bases of the junction left unmatched. Per the germline V gene, CDR1 is LNHDA and CDR2 is SQIVND (reference sequence). CDR3 amino acids: CASSLGQGASNYGYTF. Here the CDR3 DNA reads TGTGCCAGTAGTCTGGGACAGGGGGCGTCCAACTATGGCTACACCTTC.

The CDR3 DNA sequence: TGCAGCGTTTCACAGTTGCTTAGCACAGATACGCAGTATTTT. Translating gives CSVSQLLSTDTQYF. The V and J genes are TRBV29-1 and TRBJ2-3; D uncertain. Looked up from germline, CDR1 is SQVTM and CDR2 is ANQGSEA. CDR3 length: 14 amino acids. Trimming stripped 5 bases from V and 0 bases from J, with 12 bases between.

The rearrangement joins TRBV29-1 to TRBJ2-3, with 8 bases fitting TRBD2. The V and J ends lost 4 bases and 5 bases, in that order; junction bases with no gene match: 5. The germline gives CDR1 SQVTM, CDR2 ANQGSEA. There are 13 residues in the CDR3. This chain's CDR3 is CSVGAGEEDTQYF. The CDR3 DNA is TGCAGCGTTGGAGCGGGGGAAGAAGATACGCAGTATTTT.

V gene TRBV6-1 combines with J gene TRBJ2-4; 10 bases are a match to TRBD2. The V gene end was trimmed by 2 bases and the J gene end by 2 bases; junction bases not matched to a gene: 6. CDR3 length: 17 residues. Per the germline V gene, CDR1 is MNHNS and CDR2 is SASEGT. In DNA form, the CDR3 reads TGTGCCAGCAGTGAAAGGGGAGCGGGGGGGTCCAAAAACATTCAGTACTTC. Protein sequence: CASSERGAGGSKNIQYF.

This chain links TRBV5-6 with TRBJ2-7, with a weak D call TRBD2 (6 bases). Germline lookup yields CDR1 SGHDT and CDR2 YYEEEE. With 3 bases removed from V and 6 bases from J, the gap between germline ends came to 19 bases. CDR3 size: 15 residues. CDR3 in amino acids: CASSSLGRGSPEQYF. The CDR3 bases are TGTGCCAGCAGCTCTTTAGGGCGGGGTTCCCCCGAGCAGTACTTC.

This rearrangement joins TRBV10-2 to TRBJ1-5, with D hard to call. Germline loops: CDR1 WSHSY, CDR2 SAAADI. Trimming removed 4 bases at V and 6 bases at J, with 10 bases between. The CDR3 runs 13 residues. The CDR3 coding sequence is TGCGCCAGCAGTGGAGGTTTTTCTCAGCCCCAGCATTTT. Its translation is CASSGGFSQPQHF.

This chain connects TRBV5-4 to TRBJ2-5; TRBD2 matches at 13 bases. J lost 3 bases, V lost 5 bases, and 4 bases had no gene match. Germline V gene sequence: CDR1 SGHNT, CDR2 YYREEE (reference sequence). The CDR3 loop spans 15 amino acids. The CDR3 nucleotides are TGTGCCAGCAGTCCAGGACTAGCGGGAGAAGAGACCCAGTACTTC. Protein: CASSPGLAGEETQYF.

This chain connects TRBV18 to TRBJ2-5; D call uncertain. Germline lookup yields CDR1 KGHSH and CDR2 LQKENI. The germline V and J ends were trimmed by 5 bases and 2 bases, with 9 bases remaining between them. The CDR3 spans 13 residues. The CDR3 region is CASSALVQETQYF. The DNA for the CDR3 is TGTGCCAGCTCAGCCCTAGTTCAAGAGACCCAGTACTTC.

The V and J genes are TRBV5-1 and TRBJ1-4; 9 bases align to TRBD1. From germline, CDR1 is SGHRS and CDR2 YFSETQ. This CDR3 comprises 16 residues. Trimming took 4 bases from V and 2 from J; bases not matched to a gene: 6. Here the CDR3 reads CASSTGQGATNEKLFF. CDR3 DNA: TGCGCCAGCAGCACGGGACAGGGAGCCACTAATGAAAAACTGTTTTTT.